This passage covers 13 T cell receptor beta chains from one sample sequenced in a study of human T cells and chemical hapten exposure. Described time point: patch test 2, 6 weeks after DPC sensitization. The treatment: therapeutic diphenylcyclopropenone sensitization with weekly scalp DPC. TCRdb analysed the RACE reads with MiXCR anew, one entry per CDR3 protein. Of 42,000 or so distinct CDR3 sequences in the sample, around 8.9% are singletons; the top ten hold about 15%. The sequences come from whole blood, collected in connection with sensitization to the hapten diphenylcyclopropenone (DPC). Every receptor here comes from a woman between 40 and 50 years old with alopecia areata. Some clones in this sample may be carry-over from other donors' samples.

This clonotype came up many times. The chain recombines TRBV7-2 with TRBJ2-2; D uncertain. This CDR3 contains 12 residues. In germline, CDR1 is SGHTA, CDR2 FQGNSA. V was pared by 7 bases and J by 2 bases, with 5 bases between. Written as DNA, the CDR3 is TGTGCCAGCACCCTCAACACCGGGGAGCTGTTTTTT. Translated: CASTLNTGELFF.

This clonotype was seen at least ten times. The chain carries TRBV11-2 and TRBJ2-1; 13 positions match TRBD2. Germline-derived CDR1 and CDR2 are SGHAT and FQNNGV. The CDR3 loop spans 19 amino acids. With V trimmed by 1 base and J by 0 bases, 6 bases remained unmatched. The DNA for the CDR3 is TGTGCCAGCAGCTTAGCCGGGACTAGCGGGGACCCCTCCTACAATGAGCAGTTCTTC. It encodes CASSLAGTSGDPSYNEQFF.

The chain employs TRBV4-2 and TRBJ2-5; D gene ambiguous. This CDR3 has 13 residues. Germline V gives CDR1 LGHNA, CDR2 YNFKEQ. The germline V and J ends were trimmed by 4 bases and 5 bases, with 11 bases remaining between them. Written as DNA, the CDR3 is TGTGCCAGCAGCCCCGAGGATTGGGAGACCCAGTACTTC. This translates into CASSPEDWETQYF.

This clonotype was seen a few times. The CDR3 DNA sequence: TGTGCCAGCAGTATCGGACGGAGGAGATCCTATAATTCACCCCTCCACTTT. Protein sequence: CASSIGRRRSYNSPLHF. This chain links TRBV12-3 or TRBV12-4 with TRBJ1-6; D is undetermined. Deletions cut 5 bases from V and 1 base from J, with 15 bases between. The CDR3 covers 17 residues.

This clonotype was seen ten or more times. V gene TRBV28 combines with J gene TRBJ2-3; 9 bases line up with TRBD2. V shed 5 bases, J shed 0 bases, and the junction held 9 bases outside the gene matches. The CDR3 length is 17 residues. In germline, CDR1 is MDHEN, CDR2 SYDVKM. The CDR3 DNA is TGTGCCAGCAGTACTCGGTGGGCGGGGGGGAGCACAGATACGCAGTATTTT. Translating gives CASSTRWAGGSTDTQYF.

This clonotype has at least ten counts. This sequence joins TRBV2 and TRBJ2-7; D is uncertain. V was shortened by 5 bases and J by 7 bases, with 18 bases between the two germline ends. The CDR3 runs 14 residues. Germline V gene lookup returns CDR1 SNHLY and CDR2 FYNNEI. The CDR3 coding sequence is TGTGCCAGCAGTTGGCCTGGTGCAGCCTGGGAGCAGTACTTC. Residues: CASSWPGAAWEQYF. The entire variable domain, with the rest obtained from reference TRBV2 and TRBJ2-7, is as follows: EPEVTQTPSHQVTQMGQEVILRCVPISNHLYFYWYRQILGQKVEFLVSFYNNEISEKSEIFDDQFSVERPDGSNFTLKIRSTKLEDSAMYFCASSWPGAAWEQYFGPGTRLTVT.

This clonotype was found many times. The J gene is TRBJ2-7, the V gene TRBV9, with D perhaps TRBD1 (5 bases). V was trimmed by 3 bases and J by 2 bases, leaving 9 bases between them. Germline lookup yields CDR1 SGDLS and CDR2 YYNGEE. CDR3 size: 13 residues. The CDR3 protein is CASSAQGAYEQYF. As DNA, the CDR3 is TGTGCCAGCAGCGCCCAGGGCGCCTACGAGCAGTACTTC.

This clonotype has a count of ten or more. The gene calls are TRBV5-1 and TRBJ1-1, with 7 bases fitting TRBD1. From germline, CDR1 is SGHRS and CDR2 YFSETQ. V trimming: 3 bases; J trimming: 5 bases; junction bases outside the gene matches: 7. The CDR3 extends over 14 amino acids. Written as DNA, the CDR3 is TGCGCCAGCAGCTCGGGACAGTTGGGGACTGAAGCTTTCTTT. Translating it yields CASSSGQLGTEAFF.

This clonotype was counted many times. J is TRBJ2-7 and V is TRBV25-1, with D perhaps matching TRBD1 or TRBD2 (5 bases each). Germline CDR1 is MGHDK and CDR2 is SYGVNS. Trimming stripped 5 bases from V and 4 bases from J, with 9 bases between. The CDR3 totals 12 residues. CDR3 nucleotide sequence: TGTGCCAGCAGTTATGGGACGTACGAGCAGTACTTC. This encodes CASSYGTYEQYF.

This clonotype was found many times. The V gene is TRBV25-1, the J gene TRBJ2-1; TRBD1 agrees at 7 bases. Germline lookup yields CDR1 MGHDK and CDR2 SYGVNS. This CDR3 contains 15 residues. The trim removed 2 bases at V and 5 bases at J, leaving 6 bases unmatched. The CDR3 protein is CASSEKPTGDNEQFF. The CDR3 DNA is TGTGCCAGCAGTGAAAAACCAACAGGGGACAATGAGCAGTTCTTC.

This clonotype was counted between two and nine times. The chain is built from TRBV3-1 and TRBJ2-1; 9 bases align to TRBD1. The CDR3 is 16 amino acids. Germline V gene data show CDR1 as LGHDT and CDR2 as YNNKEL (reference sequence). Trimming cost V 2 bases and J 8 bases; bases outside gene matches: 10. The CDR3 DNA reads TGTGCCAGCAGCCAAACGACAGGGGGGGCCGAGGATGAGCAGTTCTTC. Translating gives CASSQTTGGAEDEQFF.

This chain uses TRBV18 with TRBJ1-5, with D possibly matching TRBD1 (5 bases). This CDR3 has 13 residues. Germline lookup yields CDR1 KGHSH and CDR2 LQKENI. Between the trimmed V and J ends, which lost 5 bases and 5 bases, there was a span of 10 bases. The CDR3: CASSGGFDQPQHF. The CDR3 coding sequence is TGTGCCAGCTCAGGGGGGTTTGATCAGCCCCAGCATTTT. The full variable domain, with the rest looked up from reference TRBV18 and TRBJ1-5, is NAGVMQNPRHLVRRRGQEARLRCSPMKGHSHVYWYRQLPEEGLKFMVYLQKENIIDESGMPKERFSAEFPKEGPSILRIQQVVRGDSAAYFCASSGGFDQPQHFGDGTRLSIL.

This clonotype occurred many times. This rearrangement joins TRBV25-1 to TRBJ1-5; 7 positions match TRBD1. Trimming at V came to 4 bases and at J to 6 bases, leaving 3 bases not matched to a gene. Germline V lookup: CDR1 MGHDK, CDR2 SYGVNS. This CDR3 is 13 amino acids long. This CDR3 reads CASSGGGVQPQHF. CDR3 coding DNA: TGTGCCAGCAGTGGAGGGGGCGTTCAGCCCCAGCATTTT.